Following are 18 T cell receptor beta chains from one sample sequenced in a study of blood T cell repertoires in COVID-19 (dated by TCRdb to about 2020). Library generation was performed with the immunoSEQ multiplex PCR assay. Held by TCRdb, this immuneACCESS table contains in-frame sequences only and omits some clones. Under half of the omission traces to an unresolved V gene where checked; the cause of the rest is unknown. In this sample the table shows 150,000 to 200,000 clones, 80% to 90% of which occur a single time. The ten largest clones add up to about 16% of the sample. Sequenced material: PBMCs or T cells enriched from blood (not recorded which). These receptors were obtained from a man over 45 who had recovered from COVID-19.

V is TRBV7-8 and J is TRBJ1-5, with D possibly being TRBD1 (5 bases). Germline V CDR1 and CDR2: SGHVS, FQNEAQ. V shed 1 base and J shed 3 bases, with 13 bases lying between them. The CDR3 loop spans 16 amino acids. CDR3 protein: CASSLDRQTTNQPQHF. CDR3 in DNA: TGTGCCAGCAGCTTAGACAGGCAGACCACCAATCAGCCCCAGCATTTT.

The rearrangement links TRBV5-1 to TRBJ1-5; TRBD1 aligns across 10 bases. The CDR3 spans 15 residues. CDR1 SGHRS and CDR2 YFSETQ come from the germline V gene. Losses at the gene ends were 4 bases for V and 7 bases for J; bases not matched to a gene: 8. In nucleotides, the CDR3 is TGCGCCAGCAGCGGCGGGACAGGGGTAGGCCAGCCCCAGCATTTT. Translation: CASSGGTGVGQPQHF.

The V call is TRBV7-8, the J call TRBJ1-1, with a possible D match to TRBD1 (6 bases). Trimming removed 5 bases from V and 5 bases from J, with 15 bases in between. Looked up from germline, CDR1 is SGHVS and CDR2 is FQNEAQ. This CDR3 contains 14 residues. CDR3: CASSLGGQGTEAFF. CDR3 nucleotides: TGTGCCAGCAGCCTGGGGGGGCAAGGGACTGAAGCTTTCTTT. Supplemented by reference TRBV7-8 and TRBJ1-1, the full variable domain reads GAGVSQSPRYKVAKRGQDVALRCDPISGHVSLFWYQQALGQGPEFLTYFQNEAQLDKSGLPSDRFFAERPEGSVSTLKIQRTQQEDSAVYLCASSLGGQGTEAFFGQGTRLTVV.

Regarding this clone: Other nucleotide sequences in the sample specify the same CDR3. The chain's CDR3 is CASSFRGNTEAFF. In DNA form, the CDR3 reads TGCGCCAGCAGCTTCAGGGGGAACACTGAAGCTTTCTTT. The chain uses TRBV5-1 and TRBJ1-1, with D possibly being TRBD1 (6 bases). The CDR3 is 13 amino acids. Trimming removed 2 bases from V and 1 base from J, with 6 bases in between. Germline CDR1 is SGHRS and CDR2 is YFSETQ.

V and J are TRBV2 and TRBJ2-6; TRBD2 is a possible D gene (6 bases). The CDR3 is 16 residues long. V lost 5 bases and J lost 1, with 12 bases in between. Germline V gene sequence: CDR1 SNHLY, CDR2 FYNNEI. CDR3: CASSREFPSGANVLTF. CDR3 nucleotide sequence: TGTGCCAGCAGTCGGGAGTTCCCTTCTGGGGCCAACGTCCTGACTTTC.

This chain uses TRBV19 with TRBJ1-1; D gene uncertain. Germline V gene data show CDR1 as LNHDA and CDR2 as SQIVND (reference sequence). V was trimmed by 5 bases and J by 1 base, leaving 11 bases between them. The CDR3 is made up of 14 amino acids. The CDR3 nucleotides read TGTGCCAGTAGTCCCCGACAATCGAACACTGAAGCTTTCTTT. It is translated as CASSPRQSNTEAFF.

The chain links TRBV28 to TRBJ2-3, with TRBD1 as a possible D gene (6 bases). V shed 2 bases and J shed 0 bases, with 9 bases lying between them. The CDR3 spans 15 residues. CDR1 and CDR2 from the germline V gene are MDHEN and SYDVKM. CDR3 residues: CASSLGTQSTDTQYF. The CDR3 nucleotides are TGTGCCAGCAGTTTAGGGACACAGAGCACAGATACGCAGTATTTT.

CDR3 amino acids: CASSYTPRAYAAFF. Here the CDR3 DNA reads TGTGCCAGCAGTTACACCCCCCGAGCATACGCGGCTTTCTTT. The chain is built from TRBV6-5 and TRBJ1-1; no definite D call. CDR3 size: 14 residues. V lost 2 bases to trimming and J lost 11 bases, with 18 bases between them. Germline V CDR1 and CDR2: MNHEY, SVGAGI.

This chain connects TRBV18 to TRBJ2-7, with D uncertain. The CDR3 sequence is 12 residues long. Germline V gene lookup returns CDR1 KGHSH and CDR2 LQKENI. Trimming shortened V by 1 base and J by 6 bases, and 7 bases separated the two germline ends. Written as DNA, the CDR3 is TGTGCCAGCTCACCACGGTCCGGCGAGCAGTACTTC. Protein product: CASSPRSGEQYF.

Note on this clone: Other DNA sequences in the sample encode the same CDR3. This chain uses TRBV11-2 with TRBJ1-5; TRBD1 matches 7 bases. This CDR3 spans 13 amino acids. The germline gives CDR1 SGHAT, CDR2 FQNNGV. V lost 5 bases, J lost 4 bases, and 2 bases stayed unmatched. The CDR3 DNA is TGTGCCAGCAGCCTGGACAGGAATCAGCCCCAGCATTTT. Its translation is CASSLDRNQPQHF.

This clone has only one observation. The V and J genes are TRBV12-3 or TRBV12-4 and TRBJ1-2; D may be TRBD1 (6 bases). This CDR3 comprises 11 residues. With 6 bases removed from V and 12 bases from J, the gap between germline ends came to 14 bases. DNA for the CDR3: TGTGCCAGCAGCAGGGGAATCGGGCACACCTTC. Residues: CASSRGIGHTF.

The genes are TRBV6-2 or TRBV6-3 and TRBJ2-7; perhaps TRBD1 as D (5 bases). The CDR3 runs 15 residues. V lost 2 bases and J lost 3, with 14 bases in between. Germline CDR1 reads MNHEY; CDR2 reads SVGEGT. The CDR3 nucleotides are TGTGCCAGCAGTTACAAGGGGCGCGTTTTCTACGAGCAGTACTTC. Protein: CASSYKGRVFYEQYF.

The chain is built from TRBV6-5 and TRBJ2-2; possible D gene TRBD1, 6 bases. Trimming left V 2 bases short and J 0 bases short, with 10 bases between. The CDR3 is 16 residues long. Germline lookup yields CDR1 MNHEY and CDR2 SVGAGI. The DNA for the CDR3 is TGTGCCAGCAGTTACCCGACAGGAGCGAACACCGGGGAGCTGTTTTTT. It specifies CASSYPTGANTGELFF.

This clone was detected only once. CDR3 DNA: TGTGCCAGCAGCTTAGATTCCCCGAACAGGGGAAGCAATCAGCCCCAGCATTTT. It specifies CASSLDSPNRGSNQPQHF. The gene calls are TRBV7-2 and TRBJ1-5, with TRBD1 matching over 7 bases. The V gene end was trimmed by 1 base and the J gene end by 1 base; junction bases not matched to a gene: 10. The CDR3 extends over 18 amino acids. CDR1 is SGHTA and CDR2 is FQGNSA in the germline V gene.

The chain has TRBV6-5 and TRBJ1-4; D perhaps matches TRBD1 (5 bases). V gave up 7 bases and J gave up 4 bases, with 10 bases separating them. The CDR3 sequence is 13 residues long. Germline CDR1 reads MNHEY; CDR2 reads SVGAGI. The CDR3 protein is CASTPGGNEKLFF. In nucleotides, the CDR3 is TGTGCCAGCACACCGGGGGGTAATGAAAAACTGTTTTTT.

The chain is built from TRBV27 and TRBJ1-2; D is perhaps TRBD1 (6 bases). V dropped 4 bases and J dropped 8 bases, with 17 bases sitting between them. From germline, CDR1 is MNHEY and CDR2 SMNVEV (reference sequence). The CDR3 is made up of 14 amino acids. CDR3: CASSSRQASGGYTF. The CDR3 DNA reads as TGTGCCAGCAGTTCCCGACAGGCTTCGGGGGGCTACACCTTC.

This rearrangement joins TRBV24-1 to TRBJ1-4; D unclear. The V gene's germline CDR1 is KGHDR and CDR2 SFDVKD. The CDR3 loop spans 14 amino acids. V was cut by 4 bases and J by 5 bases, with 10 bases left in between. The CDR3 nucleotides are TGTGCCACCAGTGAAGGTTCGGGGAATGAAAAACTGTTTTTT. It is translated as CATSEGSGNEKLFF.

Of note for this clone: Compared with germline, one end of the junction differs, possibly owing to a read error. The V and J genes are TRBV7-7 and TRBJ2-5; 9 positions agree with TRBD1. The germline CDR1 and CDR2 sequences are SSHAT and FNYEAQ (reference sequence). The CDR3 has 13 amino acids. The CDR3 nucleotides are TGTGCTAGCAGCTTGACAGGGGGAGAGACCCAGTACTTC. Protein: CASSLTGGETQYF.